This TCR beta chain was sequenced for a study of blood T cell repertoires in COVID-19. At the level of the study: Nucleic acid was either cDNA or gDNA, and it came from T cells, B-cell-depleted T cells, or PBMCs.

Source study methods: How many nucleated cells were present was estimated from reference gene primer amplification. Assay: immunoSEQ multiplex PCR; the TCRdb copy retains only in-frame clones and omits some. That table supplies the V and J calls and clone size; D and trimming were determined from the DNA. This repertoire shows about 150,000 clones, approximately 80% found once; its top ten account for roughly 29%. Germline CDR1 and CDR2: SGHDT and YYEEEE. Trimming cost V 3 bases and J 6 bases; bases outside gene matches: 5. This CDR3 has 14 amino acids. The chain recombines TRBV5-6 with TRBJ2-2; 7 bases fit TRBD1. This receptor was obtained from a woman aged 55-75 years with acute or convalescent COVID-19. The sample taken for sequencing was peripheral blood. Here the CDR3 reads CASSSSGGAGELFF. The CDR3, as DNA: TGTGCCAGCAGCTCCTCAGGGGGAGCCGGGGAGCTGTTTTTT.